This is a list of T cell receptor beta chains from one sample in a study of blood T cells in healthy people across ages. TCRdb fed the 5' RACE reads into MiXCR, producing one record per CDR3 protein. Of around 1.5 million distinct CDR3 sequences listed, about 35% were seen once; the top ten hold 10% to 12%. Sequences were obtained from blood. The receptors originated from a woman aged 25-40 years in good health. The CDR3 runs from the conserved cysteine through the conserved F or W. The D gene is left open where the match is weak. The size entry is marked missing in some rows and otherwise reads once, few, many or a size class.

D gene: TRBD1; J gene: TRBJ1-2; V gene: TRBV20-1; clone size: few; CDR3 protein: CSARDPRRGRDYGYTF; CDR3 DNA: TGCAGTGCTAGAGATCCTCGGAGGGGGCGCGACTATGGCTACACCTTC
D gene: TRBD2; J gene: TRBJ2-1; V gene: TRBV11-2; clone size: .; CDR3 protein: CASNSYPGTITYNEQFF; CDR3 DNA: TGTGCCAGCAACTCCTACCCCGGGACTATTACCTACAATGAGCAGTTCTTC
D gene: .; J gene: TRBJ1-2; V gene: TRBV5-6; clone size: few; CDR3 protein: CASSLLDRTNYGYTF; CDR3 DNA: TGTGCCAGCAGCTTGCTCGACAGGACTAACTATGGCTACACCTTC
D gene: TRBD1; J gene: TRBJ1-1; V gene: TRBV5-1; clone size: .; CDR3 protein: CASSRTGVPEAFF; CDR3 DNA: TGCGCCAGCAGCCGTACAGGGGTCCCTGAAGCTTTCTTT
D gene: .; J gene: TRBJ2-5; V gene: TRBV4-1; clone size: .; CDR3 protein: CASSQDLGTPKETQYF; CDR3 DNA: TGCGCCAGCAGCCAAGACCTAGGGACTCCCAAAGAGACCCAGTACTTC
D gene: .; J gene: TRBJ1-5; V gene: TRBV12-3/TRBV12-4; clone size: many; CDR3 protein: CASSLGDTGQPQHF; CDR3 DNA: TGTGCCAGCAGTTTGGGGGACACCGGCCAGCCCCAGCATTTT
D gene: .; J gene: TRBJ2-6; V gene: TRBV10-1; clone size: few; CDR3 protein: CASSEGSGLSSGANVLTF; CDR3 DNA: TGCGCCAGCAGTGAGGGGTCAGGTTTAAGCTCTGGGGCCAACGTCCTGACTTTC
D gene: .; J gene: TRBJ2-7; V gene: TRBV13; clone size: .; CDR3 protein: CASSFHLAYEQYF; CDR3 DNA: TGTGCCAGCAGCTTTCACCTGGCCTACGAGCAGTACTTC
D gene: .; J gene: TRBJ2-1; V gene: TRBV4-2; clone size: .; CDR3 protein: CASSQDSARKASNYNEQFF; CDR3 DNA: TGTGCCAGCAGCCAAGACTCGGCAAGGAAAGCGTCTAACTACAATGAGCAGTTCTTC
D gene: TRBD1; J gene: TRBJ2-7; V gene: TRBV11-1; clone size: .; CDR3 protein: CASSPPDRARSYEQYF; CDR3 DNA: TGTGCCAGCAGCCCCCCCGACAGGGCCAGATCCTACGAGCAGTACTTC
D gene: TRBD1; J gene: TRBJ2-7; V gene: TRBV7-2; clone size: few; CDR3 protein: CARIHRGCPYEQYF; CDR3 DNA: TGTGCCAGGATCCACAGGGGGTGTCCCTACGAGCAGTACTTC